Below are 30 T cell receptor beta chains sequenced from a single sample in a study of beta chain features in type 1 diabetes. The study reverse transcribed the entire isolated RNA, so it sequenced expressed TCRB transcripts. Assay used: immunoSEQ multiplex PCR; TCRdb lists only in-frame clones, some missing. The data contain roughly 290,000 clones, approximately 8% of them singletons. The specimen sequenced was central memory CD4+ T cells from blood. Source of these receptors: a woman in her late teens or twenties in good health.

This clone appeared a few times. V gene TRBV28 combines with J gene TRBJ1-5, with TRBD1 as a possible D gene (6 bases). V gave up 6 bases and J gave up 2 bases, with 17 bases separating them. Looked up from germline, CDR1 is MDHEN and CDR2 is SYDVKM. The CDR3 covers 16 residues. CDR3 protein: CASRSGTQGRNQPQHF. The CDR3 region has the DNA TGTGCCAGCAGGAGCGGGACACAGGGACGCAATCAGCCCCAGCATTTT.

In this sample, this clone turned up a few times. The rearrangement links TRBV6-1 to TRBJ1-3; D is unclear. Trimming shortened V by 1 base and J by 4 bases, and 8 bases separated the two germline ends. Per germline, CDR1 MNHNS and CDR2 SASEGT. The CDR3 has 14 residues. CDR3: CASSEGQAGNTIYF. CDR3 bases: TGTGCCAGCAGTGAAGGCCAGGCAGGAAACACCATATATTTT.

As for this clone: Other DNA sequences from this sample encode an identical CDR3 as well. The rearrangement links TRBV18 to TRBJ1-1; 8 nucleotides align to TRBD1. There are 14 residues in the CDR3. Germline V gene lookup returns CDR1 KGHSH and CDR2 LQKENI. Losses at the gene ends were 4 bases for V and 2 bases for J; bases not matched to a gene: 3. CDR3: CASSLDRVNTEAFF. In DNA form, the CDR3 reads TGTGCCAGCTCACTGGACAGGGTCAACACTGAAGCTTTCTTT. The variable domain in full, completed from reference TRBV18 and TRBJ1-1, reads NAGVMQNPRHLVRRRGQEARLRCSPMKGHSHVYWYRQLPEEGLKFMVYLQKENIIDESGMPKERFSAEFPKEGPSILRIQQVVRGDSAAYFCASSLDRVNTEAFFGQGTRLTVV.

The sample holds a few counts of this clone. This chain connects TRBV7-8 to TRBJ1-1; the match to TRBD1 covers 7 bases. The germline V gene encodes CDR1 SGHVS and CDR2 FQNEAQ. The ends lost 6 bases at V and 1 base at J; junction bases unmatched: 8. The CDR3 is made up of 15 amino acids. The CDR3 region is CASRIRTGENTEAFF. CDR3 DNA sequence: TGTGCCAGCAGGATCCGGACAGGCGAGAACACTGAAGCTTTCTTT.

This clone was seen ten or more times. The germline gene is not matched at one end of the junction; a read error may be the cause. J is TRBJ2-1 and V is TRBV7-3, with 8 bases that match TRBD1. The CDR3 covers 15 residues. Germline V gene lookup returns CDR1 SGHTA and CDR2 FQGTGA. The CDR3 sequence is CASSITGGSVNEQFF. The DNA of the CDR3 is TGTGCCAGCAGCATAACAGGGGGTTCGGTCAATGAGCAGTTCTTC.

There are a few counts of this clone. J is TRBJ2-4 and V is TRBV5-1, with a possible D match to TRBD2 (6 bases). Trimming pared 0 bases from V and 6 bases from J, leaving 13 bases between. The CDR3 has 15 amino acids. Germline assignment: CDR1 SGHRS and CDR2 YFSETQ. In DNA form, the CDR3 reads TGCGCCAGCAGCTTGGACGCGGCCGGGGGAAACATTCAGTACTTC. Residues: CASSLDAAGGNIQYF.

In DNA, the CDR3 is TGTGCCATCAGTGAAGCGGGAGGGAAGAAAGATACGCAGTATTTT. Translating it yields CAISEAGGKKDTQYF. The chain joins TRBV10-3 to TRBJ2-3; 10 bases agree with TRBD2. This CDR3 is 15 amino acids long. V lost 3 bases, J lost 5 bases, and 5 bases stayed unmatched. Germline lookup yields CDR1 ENHRY and CDR2 SYGVKD.

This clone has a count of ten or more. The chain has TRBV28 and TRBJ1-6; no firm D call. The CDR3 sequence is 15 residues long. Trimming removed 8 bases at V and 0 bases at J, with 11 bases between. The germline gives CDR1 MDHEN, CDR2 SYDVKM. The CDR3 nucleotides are TGTGCCAGCCTTCAAGGGAGCTCCTATAATTCACCCCTCCACTTT. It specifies CASLQGSSYNSPLHF.

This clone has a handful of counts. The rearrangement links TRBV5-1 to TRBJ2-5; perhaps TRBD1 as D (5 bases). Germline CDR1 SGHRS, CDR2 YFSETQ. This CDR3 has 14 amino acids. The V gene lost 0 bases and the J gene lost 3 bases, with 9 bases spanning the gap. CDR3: CASSLGQYEETQYF. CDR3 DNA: TGCGCCAGCAGCTTGGGACAGTACGAAGAGACCCAGTACTTC.

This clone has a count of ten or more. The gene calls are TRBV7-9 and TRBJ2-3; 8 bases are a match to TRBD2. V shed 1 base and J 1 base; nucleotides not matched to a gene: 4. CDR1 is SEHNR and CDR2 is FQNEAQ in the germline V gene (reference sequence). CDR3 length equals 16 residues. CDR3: CASSLGAGARTDTQYF. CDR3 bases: TGTGCCAGCAGCTTAGGAGCGGGGGCGCGCACAGATACGCAGTATTTT.

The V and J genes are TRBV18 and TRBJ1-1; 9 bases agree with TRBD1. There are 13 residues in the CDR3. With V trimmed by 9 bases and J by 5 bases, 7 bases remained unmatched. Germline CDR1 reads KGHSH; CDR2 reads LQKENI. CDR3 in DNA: TGTGCCAGTTCCGACAGGGGGAAGACTGAAGCTTTCTTT. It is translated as CASSDRGKTEAFF.

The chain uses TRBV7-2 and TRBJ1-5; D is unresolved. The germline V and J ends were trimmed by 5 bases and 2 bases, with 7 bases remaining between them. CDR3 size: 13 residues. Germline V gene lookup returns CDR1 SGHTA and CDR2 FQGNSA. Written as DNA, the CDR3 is TGTGCCAGCAGCACGGACGGCAATCAGCCCCAGCATTTT. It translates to CASSTDGNQPQHF.

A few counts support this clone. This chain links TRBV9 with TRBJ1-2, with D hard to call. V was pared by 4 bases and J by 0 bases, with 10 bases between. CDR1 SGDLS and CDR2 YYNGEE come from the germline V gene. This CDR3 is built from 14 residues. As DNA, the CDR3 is TGTGCCAGCAGCTCACGGAGATCTAACTATGGCTACACCTTC. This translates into CASSSRRSNYGYTF.

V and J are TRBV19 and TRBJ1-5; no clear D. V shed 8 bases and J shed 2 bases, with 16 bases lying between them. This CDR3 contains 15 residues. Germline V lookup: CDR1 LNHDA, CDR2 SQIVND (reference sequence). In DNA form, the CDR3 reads TGTGCCAGTGCCGGATTGGGTGGGGGCAATCAGCCCCAGCATTTT. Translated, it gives CASAGLGGGNQPQHF.

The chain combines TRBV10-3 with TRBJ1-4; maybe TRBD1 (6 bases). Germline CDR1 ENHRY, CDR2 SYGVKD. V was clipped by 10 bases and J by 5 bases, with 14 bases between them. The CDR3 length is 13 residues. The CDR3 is CATKQGPNEKLFF. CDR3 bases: TGTGCCACAAAACAGGGCCCGAATGAAAAACTGTTTTTT.

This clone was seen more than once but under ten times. This chain's CDR3 is CASSLTGGYEQYV. The CDR3 DNA sequence: TGTGCCAGCAGCTTAACAGGGGGCTACGAGCAGTACGTC. The chain uses TRBV7-8 and TRBJ2-7; TRBD1 agrees at 8 bases. The CDR3 totals 13 residues. CDR1 is SGHVS and CDR2 is FQNEAQ in the germline V gene. Germline trimming cut 2 bases from V and 3 bases from J; bases unmatched to any gene: 0.

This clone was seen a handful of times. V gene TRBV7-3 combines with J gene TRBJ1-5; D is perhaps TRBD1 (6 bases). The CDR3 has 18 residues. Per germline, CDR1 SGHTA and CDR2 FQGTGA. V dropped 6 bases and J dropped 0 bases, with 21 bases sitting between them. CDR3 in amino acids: CASSPLTGGLISNQPQHF. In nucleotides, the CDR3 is TGTGCCAGCAGTCCTCTGACCGGGGGCCTAATTAGCAATCAGCCCCAGCATTTT.

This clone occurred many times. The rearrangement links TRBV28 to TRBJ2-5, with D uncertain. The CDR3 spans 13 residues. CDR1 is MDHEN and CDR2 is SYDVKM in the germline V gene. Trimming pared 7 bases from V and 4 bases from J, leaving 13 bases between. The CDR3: CASMDRARETQYF. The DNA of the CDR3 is TGTGCCAGCATGGATCGGGCGAGAGAGACCCAGTACTTC.

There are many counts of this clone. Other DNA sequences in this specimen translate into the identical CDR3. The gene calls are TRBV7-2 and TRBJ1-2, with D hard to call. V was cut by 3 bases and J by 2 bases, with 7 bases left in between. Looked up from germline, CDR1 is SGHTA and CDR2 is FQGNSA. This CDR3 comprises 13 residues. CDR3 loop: CASSLSANYGYTF. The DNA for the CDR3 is TGTGCCAGCAGCTTGTCGGCAAACTATGGCTACACCTTC.

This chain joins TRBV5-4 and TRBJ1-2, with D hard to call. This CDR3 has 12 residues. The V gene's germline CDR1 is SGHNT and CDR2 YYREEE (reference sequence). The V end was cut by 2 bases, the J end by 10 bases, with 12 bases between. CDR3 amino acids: CASSLVAAAYTF. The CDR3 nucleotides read TGTGCCAGCAGCTTAGTCGCCGCCGCCTACACCTTC.

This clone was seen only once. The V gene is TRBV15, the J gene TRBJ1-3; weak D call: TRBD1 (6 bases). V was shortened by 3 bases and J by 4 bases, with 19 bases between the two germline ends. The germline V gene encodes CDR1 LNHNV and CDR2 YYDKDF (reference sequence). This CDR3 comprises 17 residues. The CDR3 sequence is CATSSAALGANGNTIYF. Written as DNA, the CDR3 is TGTGCCACCAGCAGTGCGGCATTGGGGGCCAACGGAAACACCATATATTTT.

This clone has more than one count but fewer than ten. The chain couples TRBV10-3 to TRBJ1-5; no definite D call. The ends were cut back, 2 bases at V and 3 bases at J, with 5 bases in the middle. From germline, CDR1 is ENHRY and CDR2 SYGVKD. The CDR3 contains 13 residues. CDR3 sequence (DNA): TGTGCCATCAGTGAGACAGCCAATCAGCCCCAGCATTTT. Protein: CAISETANQPQHF.

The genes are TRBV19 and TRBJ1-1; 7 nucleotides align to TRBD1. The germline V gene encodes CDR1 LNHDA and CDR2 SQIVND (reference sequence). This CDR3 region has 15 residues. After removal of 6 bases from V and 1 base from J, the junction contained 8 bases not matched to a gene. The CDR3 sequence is CASRHTGVSNTEAFF. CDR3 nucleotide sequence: TGTGCCAGTAGGCATACAGGGGTTTCGAACACTGAAGCTTTCTTT.

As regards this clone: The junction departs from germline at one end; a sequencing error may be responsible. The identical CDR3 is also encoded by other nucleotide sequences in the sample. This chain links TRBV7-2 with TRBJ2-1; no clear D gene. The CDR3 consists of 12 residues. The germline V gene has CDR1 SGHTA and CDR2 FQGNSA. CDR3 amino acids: CASSFSNNEQFF. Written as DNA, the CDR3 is TGTGCCAGCAGCTTCTCCAACAATGAGCAGTTCTTC.

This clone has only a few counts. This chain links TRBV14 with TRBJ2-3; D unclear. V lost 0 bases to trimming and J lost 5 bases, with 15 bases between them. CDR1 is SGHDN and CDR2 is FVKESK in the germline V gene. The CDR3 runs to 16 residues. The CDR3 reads CASSQELARRGDTQYF. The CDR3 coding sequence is TGTGCCAGCAGCCAAGAGCTTGCCCGCAGAGGAGATACGCAGTATTTT.

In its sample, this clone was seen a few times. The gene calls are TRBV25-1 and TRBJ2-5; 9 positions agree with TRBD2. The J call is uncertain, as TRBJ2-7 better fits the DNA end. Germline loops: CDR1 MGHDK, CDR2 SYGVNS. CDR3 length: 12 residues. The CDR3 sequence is CASSRTSDEQYF. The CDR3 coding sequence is TGTGCCAGCAGCCGGACTAGCGACGAGCAGTACTTC.

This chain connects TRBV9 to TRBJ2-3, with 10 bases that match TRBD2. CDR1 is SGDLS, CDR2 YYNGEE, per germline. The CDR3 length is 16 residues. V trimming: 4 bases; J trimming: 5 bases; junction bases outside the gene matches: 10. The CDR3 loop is CASSPAGGPPGDTQYF. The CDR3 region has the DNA TGTGCCAGCAGCCCAGCGGGGGGGCCTCCTGGAGATACGCAGTATTTT.

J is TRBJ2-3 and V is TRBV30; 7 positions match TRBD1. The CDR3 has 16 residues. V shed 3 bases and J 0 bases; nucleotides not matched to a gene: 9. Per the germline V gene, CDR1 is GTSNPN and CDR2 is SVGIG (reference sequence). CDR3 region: CAWRDYRGESTDTQYF. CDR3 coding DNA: TGTGCCTGGAGGGATTACAGGGGAGAGAGCACAGATACGCAGTATTTT. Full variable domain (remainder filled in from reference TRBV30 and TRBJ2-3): SQTIHQWPATLVQPVGSPLSLECTVEGTSNPNLYWYRQAAGRGLQLLFYSVGIGQISSEVPQNLSASRPQDRQFILSSKKLLLSDSGFYLCAWRDYRGESTDTQYFGPGTRLTVL.

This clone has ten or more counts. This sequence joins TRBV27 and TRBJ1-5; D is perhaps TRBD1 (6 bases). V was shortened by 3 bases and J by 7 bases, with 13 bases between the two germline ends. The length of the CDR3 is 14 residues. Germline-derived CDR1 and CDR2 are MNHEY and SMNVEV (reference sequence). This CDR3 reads CASSLVGGQQPQHF. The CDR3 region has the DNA TGTGCCAGCAGTTTGGTCGGGGGGCAACAGCCCCAGCATTTT.

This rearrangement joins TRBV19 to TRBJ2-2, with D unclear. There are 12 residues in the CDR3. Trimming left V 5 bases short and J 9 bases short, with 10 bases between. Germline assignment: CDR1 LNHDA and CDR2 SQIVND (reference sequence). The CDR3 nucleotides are TGTGCCAGTAGTCTGTTGCCGCGGGAGCTGTTTTTT. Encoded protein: CASSLLPRELFF.